This T cell receptor (beta chain) came from a study of radiotherapy plus CTLA-4 blockade in lung cancer. Whole-study context: For 18% of patients, objective responses occurred, and about 30% had disease control.

Those with chemo-refractory metastatic non-small-cell lung cancer were treated with focal radiation combined with CTLA-4 blockade using ipilimumab. Trimming shortened V by 1 base and J by 7 bases, and 8 bases separated the two germline ends. The CDR3 loop spans 14 amino acids. Germline lookup yields CDR1 SGHAT and CDR2 FQNNGV. The repertoire was sequenced with immunoSEQ multiplex PCR; TCRdb's copy has only in-frame clones and lacks some. The profile covers about 97,000 clones, with roughly 74% appearing a single time and approximately 3% taken by the ten largest. The chain employs TRBV11-2 and TRBJ2-6, with unresolved D. The source of this sequence is a human donor with non-small cell lung cancer who had a partial response to radiotherapy plus ipilimumab. Some clones in this sample may be carry-over from other donors' samples. The sequencing here drew on peripheral blood, taken from a patient treated with radiotherapy plus ipilimumab. CDR3 sequence: CASSLAPDANVLTF. The DNA of the CDR3 is TGTGCCAGCAGCTTAGCCCCAGATGCCAACGTCCTGACTTTC. The whole variable domain, remainder taken from reference TRBV11-2 and TRBJ2-6, is EAGVAQSPRYKIIEKRQSVAFWCNPISGHATLYWYQQILGQGPKLLIQFQNNGVVDDSQLPKDRFSAERLKGVDSTLKIQPAKLEDSAVYLCASSLAPDANVLTFGAGSRLTVL.